The 10 T cell receptor beta chains below all came from one sample that was sequenced in a study of T cells in Graves' hyperthyroidism and ophthalmopathy. The TCR beta CDR3 regions underwent amplification using RNA transcripts as the source. When the TCR CDR3 underwent first-round RT-PCR, the HTBI primer set was used. Via MiXCR, TCRdb re-called the multiplex PCR reads, giving one row per CDR3 protein. The table shows about 840,000 distinct CDR3 sequences, with more than 30% occurring only once. Input material: blood. The receptors stem from a man younger than 30 with Graves' hyperthyroidism.

Regarding this clonotype: Germline and junction disagree at one end, which may indicate a read error. J is TRBJ2-5 and V is TRBV10-3; possible D gene TRBD2, 5 bases. Germline CDR1 reads ENHRY; CDR2 reads SYGVKD. The CDR3 runs to 17 residues. This CDR3 is CASSYYLTHGNQETQYF. CDR3 bases: TGTGCCAGCAGTTACTATCTTACTCACGGGAACCAAGAGACCCAGTACTTC.

This clonotype showed up just a few times. The chain carries TRBV12-3 or TRBV12-4 and TRBJ1-1; the D is unclear. CDR3 size: 12 residues. Trimming stripped 2 bases from V and 7 bases from J, with 8 bases between. Here the CDR3 reads CASSLSVHEAFF. CDR3 nucleotides: TGTGCCAGCAGTTTATCGGTCCATGAAGCTTTCTTT.

The table lists this clonotype with many counts. J is TRBJ2-5 and V is TRBV29-1; TRBD1 matches at 9 bases. CDR3 size: 13 residues. CDR1 is SQVTM and CDR2 is ANQGSEA in the germline V gene. With V trimmed by 7 bases and J by 5 bases, 8 bases remained unmatched. In DNA, the CDR3 is TGCAGCGCCGACAGGGGGACAGGGGAGACCCAGTACTTC. The encoded protein is CSADRGTGETQYF.

This clonotype occurred a few times. This chain joins TRBV12-3 or TRBV12-4 and TRBJ1-5, with D perhaps TRBD1 (6 bases). Trimming removed 7 bases from V and 3 bases from J, with 16 bases in between. The CDR3 spans 15 residues. CDR3 coding DNA: TGTGCCAGCACCGAGGGGGACGTAGACAATCAGCCCCAGCATTTT. This encodes CASTEGDVDNQPQHF.

Only a few counts were recorded for this clonotype. This chain joins TRBV11-2 and TRBJ2-2; TRBD1 matches 9 bases. Losses at the gene ends were 5 bases for V and 2 bases for J; bases not matched to a gene: 6. The CDR3 length is 16 residues. Germline V gene lookup returns CDR1 SGHAT and CDR2 FQNNGV. The CDR3 region is CASSVGQGRNTGELFF. The CDR3 nucleotides read TGTGCCAGCAGCGTGGGACAGGGACGTAACACCGGGGAGCTGTTTTTT. The entire variable domain, with the rest obtained from reference TRBV11-2 and TRBJ2-2, is as follows: EAGVAQSPRYKIIEKRQSVAFWCNPISGHATLYWYQQILGQGPKLLIQFQNNGVVDDSQLPKDRFSAERLKGVDSTLKIQPAKLEDSAVYLCASSVGQGRNTGELFFGEGSRLTVL.

The rearrangement uses TRBV2 and TRBJ1-2; TRBD1 matches 11 bases. CDR1 and CDR2 from the germline V gene are SNHLY and FYNNEI. This CDR3 has 17 amino acids. Unmatched junction bases numbered 13, after V lost 6 bases and J lost 4 bases. The CDR3: CASRGTGQGARVYGYTF. DNA of the CDR3: TGTGCCAGCAGAGGAACTGGACAGGGGGCGCGGGTCTATGGCTACACCTTC.

Concerning this clonotype itself: With a much larger clone just one base away, this may be a read error. The rearrangement uses TRBV9 and TRBJ2-2; a possible D gene is TRBD1 (5 bases). The CDR3 totals 14 residues. Germline CDR1 is SGDLS and CDR2 is YYNGEE. The CDR3 DNA is TGTGCCGGCAGCCCCTCGACAGTAACCGGGGAGCTGTTTTTT. It is translated as CAGSPSTVTGELFF.

This chain joins TRBV13 and TRBJ2-6, with unresolved D. CDR3 length equals 14 residues. Germline CDR1 PRHDT, CDR2 FYEKMQ (reference sequence). Trimming shortened V by 6 bases and J by 4 bases, and 10 bases separated the two germline ends. CDR3 DNA sequence: TGTGCCAGCAGTCTATCGTGGGGGGCCAACGTCCTGACTTTC. It codes for CASSLSWGANVLTF.

As concerns this clonotype: This clone may be a read error of a much larger clone one base away. The chain links TRBV7-2 to TRBJ2-7; either TRBD1 or TRBD2 may supply D (5 bases each). This CDR3 contains 14 residues. Germline V CDR1 and CDR2: SGHTA, FQGNSA. The CDR3 coding sequence is TGTGCCGGCAGCCTGCTCCGTGGGGGCTACGAGCAGTACTTC. It yields the protein CAGSLLRGGYEQYF.

This clonotype was observed a few times. The J gene is TRBJ2-7, the V gene TRBV7-8; D remains ambiguous. The CDR3 is made up of 16 amino acids. Germline V gene sequence: CDR1 SGHVS, CDR2 FQNEAQ. The V end lost 1 base, the J end lost 4 bases, and 17 bases lay between the germline ends. The CDR3 sequence is CASSLGGDSFLYEQYF. The CDR3 bases are TGTGCCAGCAGCTTAGGCGGTGACTCCTTCCTTTACGAGCAGTACTTC.